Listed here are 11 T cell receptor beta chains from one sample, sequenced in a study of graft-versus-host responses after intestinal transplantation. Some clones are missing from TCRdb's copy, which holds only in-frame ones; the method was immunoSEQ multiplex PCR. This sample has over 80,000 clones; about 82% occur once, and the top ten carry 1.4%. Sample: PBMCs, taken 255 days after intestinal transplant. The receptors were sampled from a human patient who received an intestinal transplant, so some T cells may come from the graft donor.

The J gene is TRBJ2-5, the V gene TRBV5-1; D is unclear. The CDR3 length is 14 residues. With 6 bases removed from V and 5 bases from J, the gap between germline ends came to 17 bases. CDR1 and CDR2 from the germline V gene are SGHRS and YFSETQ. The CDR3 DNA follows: TGCGCCAGCACCCACGGTAGTGGGGTTGAGACCCAGTACTTC. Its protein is CASTHGSGVETQYF.

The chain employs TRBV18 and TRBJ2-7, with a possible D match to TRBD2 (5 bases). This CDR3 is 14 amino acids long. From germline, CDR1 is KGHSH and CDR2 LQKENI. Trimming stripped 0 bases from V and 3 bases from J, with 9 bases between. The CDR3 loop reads CASSPPVGNYEQYF. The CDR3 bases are TGTGCCAGCTCACCACCGGTCGGGAACTACGAGCAGTACTTC. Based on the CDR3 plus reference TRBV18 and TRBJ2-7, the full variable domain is NAGVMQNPRHLVRRRGQEARLRCSPMKGHSHVYWYRQLPEEGLKFMVYLQKENIIDESGMPKERFSAEFPKEGPSILRIQQVVRGDSAAYFCASSPPVGNYEQYFGPGTRLTVT.

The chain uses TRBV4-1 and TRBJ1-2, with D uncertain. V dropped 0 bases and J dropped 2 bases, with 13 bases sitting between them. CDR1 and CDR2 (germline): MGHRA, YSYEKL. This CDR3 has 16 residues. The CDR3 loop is CASSQDPATGNYGYTF. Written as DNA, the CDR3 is TGCGCCAGCAGCCAAGATCCCGCGACCGGGAACTATGGCTACACCTTC.

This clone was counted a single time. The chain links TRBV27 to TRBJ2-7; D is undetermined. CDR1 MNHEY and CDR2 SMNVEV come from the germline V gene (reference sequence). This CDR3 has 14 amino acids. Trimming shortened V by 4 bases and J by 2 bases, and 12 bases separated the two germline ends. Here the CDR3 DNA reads TGTGCCAGCAGTTCGGCCCTGTCCCCCTACGAGCAGTACTTC. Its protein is CASSSALSPYEQYF.

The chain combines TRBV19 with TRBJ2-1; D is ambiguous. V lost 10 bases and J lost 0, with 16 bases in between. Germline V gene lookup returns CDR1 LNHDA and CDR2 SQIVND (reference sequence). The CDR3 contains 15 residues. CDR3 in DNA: TGTGCCACCTCGACCTCTGTGAGCTCCTACAATGAGCAGTTCTTC. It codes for CATSTSVSSYNEQFF.

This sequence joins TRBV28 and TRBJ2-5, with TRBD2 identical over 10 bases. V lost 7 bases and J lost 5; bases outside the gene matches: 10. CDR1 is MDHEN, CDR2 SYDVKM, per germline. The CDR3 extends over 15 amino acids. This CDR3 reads CASTFGLAGVETQYF. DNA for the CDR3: TGTGCCAGCACTTTTGGGCTAGCGGGGGTCGAGACCCAGTACTTC.

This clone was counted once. The CDR3 reads CASSFGEVLLNTEAFF. In nucleotides, the CDR3 is TGTGCCAGCAGCTTCGGGGAGGTACTCCTGAACACTGAAGCTTTCTTT. The chain recombines TRBV5-6 with TRBJ1-1, with D unresolved. Germline CDR1 reads SGHDT; CDR2 reads YYEEEE. Trimming stripped 2 bases from V and 0 bases from J, with 14 bases between. The CDR3 covers 16 residues.

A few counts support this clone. CDR3 in DNA: TGTGCCAGCAGGACGGGACCCTTATTGAACACTGAAGCTTTCTTT. Translating it yields CASRTGPLLNTEAFF. The chain recombines TRBV7-2 with TRBJ1-1; weak D call: TRBD1 (5 bases). Germline V gene sequence: CDR1 SGHTA, CDR2 FQGNSA. The CDR3 is 15 residues long. The V gene lost 6 bases and the J gene lost 0 bases, with 14 bases spanning the gap.

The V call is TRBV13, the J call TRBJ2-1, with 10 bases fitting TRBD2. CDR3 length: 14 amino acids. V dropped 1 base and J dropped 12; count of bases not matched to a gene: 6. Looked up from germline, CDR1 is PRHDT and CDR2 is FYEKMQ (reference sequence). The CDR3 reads CASSLESSSGGQFF. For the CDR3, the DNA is TGTGCCAGCAGCTTAGAGTCGTCTAGCGGGGGGCAGTTCTTC.

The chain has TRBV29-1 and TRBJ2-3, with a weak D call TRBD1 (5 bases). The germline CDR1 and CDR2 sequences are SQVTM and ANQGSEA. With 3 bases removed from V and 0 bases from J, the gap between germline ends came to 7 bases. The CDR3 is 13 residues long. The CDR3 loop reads CSVDRTSTDTQYF. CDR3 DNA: TGCAGCGTTGACAGGACAAGCACAGATACGCAGTATTTT.

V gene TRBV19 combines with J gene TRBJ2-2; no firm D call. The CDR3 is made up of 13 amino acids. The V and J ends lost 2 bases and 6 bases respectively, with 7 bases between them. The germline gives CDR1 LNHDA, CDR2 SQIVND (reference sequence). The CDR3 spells CASSIKSSGELFF. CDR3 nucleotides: TGTGCCAGTAGTATAAAAAGTTCCGGGGAGCTGTTTTTT.